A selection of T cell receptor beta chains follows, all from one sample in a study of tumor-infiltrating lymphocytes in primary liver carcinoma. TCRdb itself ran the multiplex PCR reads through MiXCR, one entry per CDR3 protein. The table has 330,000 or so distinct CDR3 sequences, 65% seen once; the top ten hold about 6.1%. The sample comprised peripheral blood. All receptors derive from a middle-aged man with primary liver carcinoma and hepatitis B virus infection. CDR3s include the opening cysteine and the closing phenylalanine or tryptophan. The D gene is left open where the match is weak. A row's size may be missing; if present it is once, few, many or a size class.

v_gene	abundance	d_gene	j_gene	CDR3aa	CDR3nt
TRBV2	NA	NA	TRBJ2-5	CASRAGEETQYF	TGTGCCAGCAGGGCAGGGGAAGAGACCCAGTACTTC
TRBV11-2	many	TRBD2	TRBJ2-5	CASSLGLAGDLGETQYF	TGTGCCAGCAGCTTAGGATTAGCGGGAGATTTGGGGGAGACCCAGTACTTC
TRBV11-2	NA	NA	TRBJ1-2	CASLGGGEEYGYTF	TGTGCCAGCTTGGGGGGAGGGGAAGAGTATGGTTACACCTTC
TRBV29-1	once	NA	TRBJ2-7	CSVEDCDFCYERYF	TGCAGCGTTGAAGATTGCGACTTTTGCTACGAGCGATACTTC
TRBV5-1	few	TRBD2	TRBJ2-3	CASSFRLAELTDTQYF	TGCGCCAGCAGCTTTCGACTAGCGGAGCTCACAGATACGCAGTATTTT
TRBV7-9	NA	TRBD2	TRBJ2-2	CASSLAGGTNTGELFF	TGTGCCAGCAGCTTAGCGGGAGGGACGAACACCGGGGAGCTGTTTTTT
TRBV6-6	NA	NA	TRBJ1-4	CASSYSPRFGEKLFF	TGTGCCAGCAGTTACTCGCCGCGGTTCGGCGAAAAACTGTTTTTT
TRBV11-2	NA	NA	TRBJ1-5	CAGSLGPYSNQPQQF	TGTGCCGGCAGCTTGGGGCCCTATAGCAATCAGCCCCAGCAATTT
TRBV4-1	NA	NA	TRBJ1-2	CASRQERANTGYTF	TGCGCCAGCAGGCAAGAGCGGGCGAATACCGGATACACCTTC
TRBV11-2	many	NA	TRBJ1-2	CASSPSHSDGYTF	TGTGCCAGCAGCCCTTCCCATTCCGATGGCTACACCTTC
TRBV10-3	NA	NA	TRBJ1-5	CAISDSGRGSNQPQHF	TGTGCCATCAGTGATTCCGGGAGGGGTAGCAATCAGCCCCAGCATTTT
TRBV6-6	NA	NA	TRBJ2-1	CASRHSEEQLF	TGTGCCAGCAGACACTCGGAGGAGCAATTATTC
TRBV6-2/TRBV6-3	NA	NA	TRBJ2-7	CAIRLRRDYEQYF	TGTGCCATCAGACTAAGACGGGACTACGAGCAGTACTTC
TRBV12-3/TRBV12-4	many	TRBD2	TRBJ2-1	CASSPGTSWNEQFF	TGTGCCAGCAGTCCGGGGACTAGTTGGAATGAGCAGTTCTTC
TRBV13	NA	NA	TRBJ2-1	CASSLRAGTYNKQFF	TGTGCCAGCAGCTTAAGGGCGGGGACCTACAATAAGCAGTTCTTC
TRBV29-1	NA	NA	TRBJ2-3	CSVEKWARIQGTQYF	TGCAGCGTTGAGAAATGGGCTAGGATCCAGGGTACGCAGTATTTT
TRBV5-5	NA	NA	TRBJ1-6	CASSALGGGHHQSSLLHF	TGTGCCAGCAGCGCCCTAGGGGGGGGACATCACCAAAGTTCACTCCTCCACTTT
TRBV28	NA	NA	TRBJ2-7	CASSFQLPPYEEYF	TGTGCCAGCAGTTTCCAACTCCCTCCCTACGAGGAGTACTTC
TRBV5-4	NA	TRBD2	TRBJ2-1	CASTRTRGHNNEQFF	TGTGCCAGCACCCGGACTAGAGGGCATAACAATGAGCAGTTCTTC
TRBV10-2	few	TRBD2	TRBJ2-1	CASGGRGSEQFF	TGCGCCAGCGGAGGGCGGGGGAGTGAGCAGTTCTTC
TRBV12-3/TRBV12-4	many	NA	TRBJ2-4	CASSRSGASLAKNIQYF	TGTGCCAGCAGTCGGTCCGGGGCAAGTCTCGCCAAAAACATTCAGTACTTC
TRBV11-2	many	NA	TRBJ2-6	CATLRSSGANVLTF	TGTGCGACCTTAAGAAGCTCTGGGGCCAACGTCCTGACTTTC
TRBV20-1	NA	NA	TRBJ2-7	CSAIGEAYEQYF	TGCAGTGCTATCGGGGAAGCCTACGAGCAGTACTTC
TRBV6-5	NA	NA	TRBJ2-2	CASRKLVSDWWGSNTGEVFF	TGTGCCAGCAGGAAACTAGTGTCCGATTGGTGGGGATCGAACACCGGAGAGGTGTTTTTT
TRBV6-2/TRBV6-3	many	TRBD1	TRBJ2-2	CASSYSDRGRNTGELFF	TGTGCCAGCAGTTACTCGGACAGGGGACGGAACACCGGGGAGCTGTTTTTT
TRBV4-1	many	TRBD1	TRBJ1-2	CASSQGGTGSNYGYTF	TGCGCCAGCAGCCAGGGAGGGACAGGATCTAACTATGGCTACACCTTC
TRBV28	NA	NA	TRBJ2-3	CASSSPQRKDTQYF	TGTGCCAGCAGTTCACCCCAGAGGAAAGATACGCAGTATTTT
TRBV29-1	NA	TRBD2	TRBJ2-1	CSVGRTSANEQFF	TGCAGCGTTGGGAGGACTAGCGCCAATGAGCAGTTCTTC
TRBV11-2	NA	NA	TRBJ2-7	CTSSLGVARSSYEQYF	TGTACCAGCAGCTTGGGAGTAGCCCGAAGCTCCTACGAGCAGTACTTC
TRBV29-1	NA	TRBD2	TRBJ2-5	CSVLGTSAAETQYF	TGCAGCGTTCTGGGGACTAGCGCAGCCGAGACCCAGTACTTC
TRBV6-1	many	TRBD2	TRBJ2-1	CASSQQGLTSGDEQFF	TGTGCCAGCAGTCAACAAGGGCTGACTAGCGGGGATGAGCAGTTCTTC
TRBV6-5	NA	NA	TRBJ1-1	CASRINPNTEASF	TGTGCCAGCAGAATCAATCCGAACACTGAAGCTTCCTTT
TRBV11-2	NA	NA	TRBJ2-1	CAGSLDESNEQFF	TGTGCCGGTAGCTTAGACGAGTCCAATGAGCAGTTCTTC
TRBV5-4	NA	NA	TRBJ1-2	CASSLMGQRGYGYTF	TGTGCCAGCAGCTTGATGGGGCAGAGAGGCTATGGCTACACCTTC
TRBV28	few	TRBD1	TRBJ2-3	CASRIQGGYTDTQYF	TGTGCCAGCAGAATACAGGGGGGTTACACAGATACGCAGTATTTT
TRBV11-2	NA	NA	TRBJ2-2	CASSLIRQNTAELCF	TGTGCCAGCAGCTTAATCCGGCAGAACACCGCGGAGCTGTGTTTT
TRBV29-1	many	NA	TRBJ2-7	CSVGAGPYEQYF	TGCAGCGTTGGGGCAGGCCCCTACGAGCAGTACTTC
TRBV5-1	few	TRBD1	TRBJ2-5	CASSPGGTGETQYF	TGCGCCAGCAGCCCTGGAGGGACAGGAGAGACCCAGTACTTC
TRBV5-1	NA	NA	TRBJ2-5	CASSRDGGQETQYF	TGCGCCAGCAGCCGGGACGGGGGACAAGAGACCCAGTACTTC
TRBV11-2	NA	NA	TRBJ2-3	CASIITRGDTDTQYF	TGTGCCAGTATCATCACCAGGGGTGACACAGATACGCAGTATTTT
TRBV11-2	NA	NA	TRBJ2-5	CVSSEQEAQYF	TGTGTCAGCAGCGAACAAGAGGCCCAGTACTTC
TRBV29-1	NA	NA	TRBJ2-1	CSVTTGPTFF	TGCAGCGTTACGACAGGCCCTACGTTCTTC
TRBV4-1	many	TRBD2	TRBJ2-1	CASRHLFSGSDNEQFF	TGCGCCAGCAGACACTTGTTTAGCGGGAGTGACAATGAGCAGTTCTTC
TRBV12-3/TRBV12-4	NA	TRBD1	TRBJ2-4	CTSRGTELAKNIQYF	TGTACCAGCAGAGGGACAGAGCTAGCCAAAAACATTCAGTACTTC